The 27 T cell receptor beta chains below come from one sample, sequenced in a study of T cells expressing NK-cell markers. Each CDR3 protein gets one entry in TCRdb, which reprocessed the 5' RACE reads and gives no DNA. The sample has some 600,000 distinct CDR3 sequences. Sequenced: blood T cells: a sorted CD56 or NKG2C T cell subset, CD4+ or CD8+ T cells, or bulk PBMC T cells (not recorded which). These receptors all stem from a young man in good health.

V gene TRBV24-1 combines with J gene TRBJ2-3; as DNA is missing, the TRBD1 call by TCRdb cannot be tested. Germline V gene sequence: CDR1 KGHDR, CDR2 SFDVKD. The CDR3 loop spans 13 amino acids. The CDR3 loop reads CATSADRADTQYF.

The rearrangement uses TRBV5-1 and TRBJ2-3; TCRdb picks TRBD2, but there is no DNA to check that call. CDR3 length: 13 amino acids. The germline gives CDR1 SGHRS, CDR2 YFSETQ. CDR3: CASSPTRVDTQYF.

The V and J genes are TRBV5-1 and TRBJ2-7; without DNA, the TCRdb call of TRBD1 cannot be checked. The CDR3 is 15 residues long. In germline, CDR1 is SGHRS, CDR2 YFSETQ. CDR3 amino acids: CASSLESRTAYEQYF.

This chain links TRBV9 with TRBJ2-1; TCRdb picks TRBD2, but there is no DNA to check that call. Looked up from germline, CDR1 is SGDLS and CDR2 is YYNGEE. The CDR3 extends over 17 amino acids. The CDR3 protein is CASSARLAGDGYNEQFF.

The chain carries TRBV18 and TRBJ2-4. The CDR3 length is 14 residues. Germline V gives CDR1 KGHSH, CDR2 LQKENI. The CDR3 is CASSPPGGRNIQYF.

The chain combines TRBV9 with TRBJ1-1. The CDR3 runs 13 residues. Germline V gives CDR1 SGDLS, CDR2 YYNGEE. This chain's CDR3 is CATRRVSATEAFF.

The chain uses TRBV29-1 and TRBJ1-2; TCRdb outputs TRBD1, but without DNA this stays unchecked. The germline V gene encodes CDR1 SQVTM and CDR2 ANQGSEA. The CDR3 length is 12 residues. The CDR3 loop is CSVEWTRDGYTF.

The CDR3 is CSARFPPGQPQHF. The genes are TRBV20-1 and TRBJ1-5. Germline assignment: CDR1 DFQATT and CDR2 SNEGSKA (reference sequence). The CDR3 covers 13 residues.

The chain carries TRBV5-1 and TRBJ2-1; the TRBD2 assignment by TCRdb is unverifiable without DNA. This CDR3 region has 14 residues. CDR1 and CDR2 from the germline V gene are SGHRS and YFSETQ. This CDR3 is CASTGLAGSGEQFF. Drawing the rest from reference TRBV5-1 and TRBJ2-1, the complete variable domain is KAGVTQTPRYLIKTRGQQVTLSCSPISGHRSVSWYQQTPGQGLQFLFEYFSETQRNKGNFPGRFSGRQFSNSRSEMNVSTLELGDSALYLCASTGLAGSGEQFFGPGTRLTVL.

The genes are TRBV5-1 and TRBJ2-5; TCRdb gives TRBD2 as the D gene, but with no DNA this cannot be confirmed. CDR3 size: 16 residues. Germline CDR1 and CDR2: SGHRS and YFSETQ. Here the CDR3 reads CASSSHFGGAQETQYF.

CDR3 region: CASSWTGVSDTQYF. The gene calls are TRBV12-3 or TRBV12-4 and TRBJ2-3; TCRdb's assignment of TRBD1 cannot be checked, as there is no DNA. The CDR3 consists of 14 residues.

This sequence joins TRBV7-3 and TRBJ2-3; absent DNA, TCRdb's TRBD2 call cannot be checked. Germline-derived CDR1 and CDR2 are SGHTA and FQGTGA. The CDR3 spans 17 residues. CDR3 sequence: CASSPHGTSGRPDTQYF.

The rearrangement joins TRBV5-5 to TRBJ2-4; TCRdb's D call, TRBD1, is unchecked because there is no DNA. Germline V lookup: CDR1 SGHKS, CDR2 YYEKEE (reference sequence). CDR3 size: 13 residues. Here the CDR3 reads CASSPPGGYIQYF.

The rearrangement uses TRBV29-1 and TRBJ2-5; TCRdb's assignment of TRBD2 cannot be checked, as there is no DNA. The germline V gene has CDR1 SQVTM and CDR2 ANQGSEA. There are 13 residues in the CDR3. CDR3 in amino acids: CSVGETIQETQYF.

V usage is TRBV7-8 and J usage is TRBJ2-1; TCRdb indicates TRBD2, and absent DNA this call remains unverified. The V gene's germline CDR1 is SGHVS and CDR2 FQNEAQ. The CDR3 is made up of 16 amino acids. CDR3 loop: CASSHKLGLAGYEQFF.

The CDR3 here is CSAATPKGQQYF. The chain combines TRBV20-1 with TRBJ2-7; TCRdb's D call of TRBD1 is untestable without DNA. The germline gives CDR1 DFQATT, CDR2 SNEGSKA (reference sequence). The CDR3 sequence is 12 residues long.

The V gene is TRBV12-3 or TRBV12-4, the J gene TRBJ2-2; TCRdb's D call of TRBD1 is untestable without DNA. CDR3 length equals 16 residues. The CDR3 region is CASSLWGSKNTGELFF.

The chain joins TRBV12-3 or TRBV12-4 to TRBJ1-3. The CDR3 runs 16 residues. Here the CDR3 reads CASSLSYRSSGNTIYF.

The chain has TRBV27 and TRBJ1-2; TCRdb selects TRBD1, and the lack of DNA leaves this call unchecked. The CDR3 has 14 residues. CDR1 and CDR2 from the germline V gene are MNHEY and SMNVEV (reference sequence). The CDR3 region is CASSPPDRGDGYTF.

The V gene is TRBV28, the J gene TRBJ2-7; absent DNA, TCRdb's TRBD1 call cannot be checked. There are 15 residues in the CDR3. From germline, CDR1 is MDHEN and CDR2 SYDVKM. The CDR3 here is CASKTGTAWDYEQYF.

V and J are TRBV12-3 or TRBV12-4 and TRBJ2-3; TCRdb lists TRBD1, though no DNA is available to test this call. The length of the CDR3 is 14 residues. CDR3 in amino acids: CASSPDRGLDTQYF.

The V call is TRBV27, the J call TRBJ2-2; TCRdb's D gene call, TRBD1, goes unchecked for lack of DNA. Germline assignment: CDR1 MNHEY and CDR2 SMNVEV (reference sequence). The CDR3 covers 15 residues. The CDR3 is CASSRTGAFTGELFF.

The CDR3: CASSFSPLAGEYNEQFF. The V gene is TRBV11-2, the J gene TRBJ2-1; TCRdb proposes TRBD2, but this gene call is untestable without DNA. The CDR3 spans 17 residues. Germline V lookup: CDR1 SGHAT, CDR2 FQNNGV.

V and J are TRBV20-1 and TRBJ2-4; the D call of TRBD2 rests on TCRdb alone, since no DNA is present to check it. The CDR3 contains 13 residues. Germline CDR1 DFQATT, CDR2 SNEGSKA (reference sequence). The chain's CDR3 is CSAPGTSFHIQYF.

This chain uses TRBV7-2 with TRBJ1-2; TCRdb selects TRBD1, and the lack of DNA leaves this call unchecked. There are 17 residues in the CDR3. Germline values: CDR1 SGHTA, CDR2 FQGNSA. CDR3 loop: CASRIKTVQVANYGYTF.

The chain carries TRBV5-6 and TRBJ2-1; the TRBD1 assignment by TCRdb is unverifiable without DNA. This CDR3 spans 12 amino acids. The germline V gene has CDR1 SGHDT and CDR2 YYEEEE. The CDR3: CASSFGRGQQFF.

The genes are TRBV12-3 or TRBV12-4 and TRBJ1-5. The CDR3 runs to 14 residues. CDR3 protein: CASSFGQLNQPQHF.